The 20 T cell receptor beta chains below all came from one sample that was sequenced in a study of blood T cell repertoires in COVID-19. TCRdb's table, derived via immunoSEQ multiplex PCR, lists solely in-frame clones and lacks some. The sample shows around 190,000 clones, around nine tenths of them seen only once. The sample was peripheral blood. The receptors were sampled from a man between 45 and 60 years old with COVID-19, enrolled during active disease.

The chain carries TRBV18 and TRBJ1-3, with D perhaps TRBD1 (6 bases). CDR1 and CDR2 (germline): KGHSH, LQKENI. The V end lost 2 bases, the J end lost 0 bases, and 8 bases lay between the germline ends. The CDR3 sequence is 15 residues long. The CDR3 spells CASSPDRSSGNTIYF. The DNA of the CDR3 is TGTGCCAGCTCACCAGACAGGAGCTCTGGAAACACCATATATTTT.

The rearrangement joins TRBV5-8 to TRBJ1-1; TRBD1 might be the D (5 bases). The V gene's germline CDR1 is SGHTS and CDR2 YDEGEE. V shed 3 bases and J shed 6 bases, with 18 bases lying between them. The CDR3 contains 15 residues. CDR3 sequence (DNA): TGTGCCAGCAGCTCCAATTGGGGCCGAGACTCTGAAGCTTTCTTT. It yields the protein CASSSNWGRDSEAFF.

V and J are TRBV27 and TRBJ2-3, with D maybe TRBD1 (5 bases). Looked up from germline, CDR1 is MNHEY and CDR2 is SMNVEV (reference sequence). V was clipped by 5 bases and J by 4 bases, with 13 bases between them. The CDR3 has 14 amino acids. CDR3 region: CASSQGFEADTQYF. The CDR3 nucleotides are TGTGCCAGCAGTCAGGGCTTTGAGGCAGATACGCAGTATTTT.

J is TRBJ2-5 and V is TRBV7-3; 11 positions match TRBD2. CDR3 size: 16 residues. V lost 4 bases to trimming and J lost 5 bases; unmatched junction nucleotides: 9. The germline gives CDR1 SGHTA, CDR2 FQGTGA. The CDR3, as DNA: TGTGCCAGCAGCTCCAGGACTAGCGGGCCACAGGAGACCCAGTACTTC. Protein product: CASSSRTSGPQETQYF.

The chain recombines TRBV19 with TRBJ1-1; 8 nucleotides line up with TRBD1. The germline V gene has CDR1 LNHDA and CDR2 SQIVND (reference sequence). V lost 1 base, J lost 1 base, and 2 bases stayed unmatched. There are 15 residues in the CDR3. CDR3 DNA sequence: TGTGCCAGTAGTATAGGGGGGACAGGGAACACTGAAGCTTTCTTT. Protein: CASSIGGTGNTEAFF.

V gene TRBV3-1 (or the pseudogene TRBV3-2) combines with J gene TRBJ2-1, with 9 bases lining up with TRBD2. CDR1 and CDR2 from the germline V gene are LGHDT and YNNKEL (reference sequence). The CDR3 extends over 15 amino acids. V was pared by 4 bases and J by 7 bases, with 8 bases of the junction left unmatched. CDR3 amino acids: CASSPSGAIGNEQFF. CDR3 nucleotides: TGTGCCAGCAGCCCTAGCGGGGCCATCGGTAATGAGCAGTTCTTC.

Here the CDR3 DNA reads TGTGCCAGAAGACTGACTGGGGAGCAGTACTTC. It specifies CARRLTGEQYF. The V gene is TRBV5-3, the J gene TRBJ2-7; D unresolved. TRBV5-3 is sorted into the ORF group, with uncertain function. The CDR3 consists of 11 residues. V gave up 5 bases and J gave up 7 bases, with 10 bases separating them.

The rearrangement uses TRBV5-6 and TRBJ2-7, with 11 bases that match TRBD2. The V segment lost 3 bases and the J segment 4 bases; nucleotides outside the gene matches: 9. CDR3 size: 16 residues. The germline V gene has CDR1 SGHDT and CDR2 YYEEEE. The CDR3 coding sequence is TGTGCCAGCAGCTGGGGCCCGACTAGCGGGGCTTACGAGCAGTACTTC. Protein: CASSWGPTSGAYEQYF.

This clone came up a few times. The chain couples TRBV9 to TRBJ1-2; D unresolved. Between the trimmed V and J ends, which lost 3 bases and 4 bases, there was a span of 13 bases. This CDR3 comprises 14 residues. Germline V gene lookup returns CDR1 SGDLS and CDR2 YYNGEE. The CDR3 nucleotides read TGTGCCAGCAGCGCCGACGGAGGACTCTATGGCTACACCTTC. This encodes CASSADGGLYGYTF.

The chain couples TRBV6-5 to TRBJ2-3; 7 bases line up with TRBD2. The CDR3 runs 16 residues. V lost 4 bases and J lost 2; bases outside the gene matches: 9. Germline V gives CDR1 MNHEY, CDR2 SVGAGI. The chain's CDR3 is CASSSLPRGDTDTQYF. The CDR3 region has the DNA TGTGCCAGCAGTTCGCTACCTCGGGGGGACACAGATACGCAGTATTTT.

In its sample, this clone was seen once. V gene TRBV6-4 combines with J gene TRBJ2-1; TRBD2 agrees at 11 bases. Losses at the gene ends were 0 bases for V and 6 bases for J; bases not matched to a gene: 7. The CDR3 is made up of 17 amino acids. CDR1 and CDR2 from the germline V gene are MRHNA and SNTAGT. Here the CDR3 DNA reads TGTGCCAGCAGTGACTCCTTACTAGCGGGAGCTCGCAATGAGCAGTTCTTC. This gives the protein CASSDSLLAGARNEQFF.

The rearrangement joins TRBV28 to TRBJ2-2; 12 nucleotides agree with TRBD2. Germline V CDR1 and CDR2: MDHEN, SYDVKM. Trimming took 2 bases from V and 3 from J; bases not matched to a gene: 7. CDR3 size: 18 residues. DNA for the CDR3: TGTGCCAGCAGTTTAAAAACTAGCGGGGGGTATGACACCGGGGAGCTGTTTTTT. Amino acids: CASSLKTSGGYDTGELFF.

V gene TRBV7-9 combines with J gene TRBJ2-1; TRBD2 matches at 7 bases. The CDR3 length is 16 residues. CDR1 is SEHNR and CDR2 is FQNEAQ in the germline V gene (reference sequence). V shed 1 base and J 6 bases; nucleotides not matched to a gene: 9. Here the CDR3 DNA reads TGTGCCAGCAGCTTAGACGGCGGGAGAAGGGGCAATGAGCAGTTCTTC. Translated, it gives CASSLDGGRRGNEQFF.

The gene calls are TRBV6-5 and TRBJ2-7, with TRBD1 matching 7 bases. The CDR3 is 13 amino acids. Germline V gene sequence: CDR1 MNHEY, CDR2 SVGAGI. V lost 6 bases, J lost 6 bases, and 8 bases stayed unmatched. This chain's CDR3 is CASRTATGSEQYF. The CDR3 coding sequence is TGTGCCAGCAGAACCGCGACAGGGAGCGAGCAGTACTTC.

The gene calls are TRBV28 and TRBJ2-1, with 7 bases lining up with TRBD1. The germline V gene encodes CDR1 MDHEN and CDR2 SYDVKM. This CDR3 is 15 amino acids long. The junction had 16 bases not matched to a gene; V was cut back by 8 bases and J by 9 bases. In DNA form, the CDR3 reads TGTGCCAGCGCTTCTCTGGCAGGGGGAAGTTTTGAGCAGTTCTTC. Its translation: CASASLAGGSFEQFF.

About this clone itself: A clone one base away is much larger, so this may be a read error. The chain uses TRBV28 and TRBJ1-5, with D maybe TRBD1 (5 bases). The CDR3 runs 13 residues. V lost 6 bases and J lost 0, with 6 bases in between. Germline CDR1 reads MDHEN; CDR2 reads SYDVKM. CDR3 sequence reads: CASRGGSNQPQHF. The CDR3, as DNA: TGTGCCAGCAGGGGGGGTAGCAATCAGCCCCAGCATTTT.

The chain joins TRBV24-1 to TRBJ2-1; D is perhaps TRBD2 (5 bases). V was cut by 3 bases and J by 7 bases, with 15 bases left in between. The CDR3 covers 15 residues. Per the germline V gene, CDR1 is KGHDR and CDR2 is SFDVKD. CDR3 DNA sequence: TGTGCCACCAGTGATCTAATCTCGGGCGGGAATGAGCAGTTCTTC. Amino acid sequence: CATSDLISGGNEQFF.

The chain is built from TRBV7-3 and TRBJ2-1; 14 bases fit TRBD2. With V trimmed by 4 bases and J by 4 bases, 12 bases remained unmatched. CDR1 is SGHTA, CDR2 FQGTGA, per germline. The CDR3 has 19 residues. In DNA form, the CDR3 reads TGTGCCAGCAGCTCTGCAATTCTGGGACTAGCGGGGGAGTACAATGAGCAGTTCTTC. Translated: CASSSAILGLAGEYNEQFF.

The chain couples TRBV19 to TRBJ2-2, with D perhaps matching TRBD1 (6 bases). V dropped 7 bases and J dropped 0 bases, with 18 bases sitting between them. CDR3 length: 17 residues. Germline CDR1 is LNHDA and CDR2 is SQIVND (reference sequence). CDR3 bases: TGTGCCAGTAATCAAAAGGGGGTCGGGCCGAACACCGGGGAGCTGTTTTTT. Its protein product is CASNQKGVGPNTGELFF.

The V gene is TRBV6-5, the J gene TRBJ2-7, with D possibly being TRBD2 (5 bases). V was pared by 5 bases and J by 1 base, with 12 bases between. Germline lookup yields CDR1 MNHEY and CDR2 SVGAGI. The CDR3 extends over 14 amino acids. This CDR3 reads CASSPEGFSYEQYF. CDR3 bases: TGTGCCAGCAGTCCCGAGGGCTTTTCCTACGAGCAGTACTTC.